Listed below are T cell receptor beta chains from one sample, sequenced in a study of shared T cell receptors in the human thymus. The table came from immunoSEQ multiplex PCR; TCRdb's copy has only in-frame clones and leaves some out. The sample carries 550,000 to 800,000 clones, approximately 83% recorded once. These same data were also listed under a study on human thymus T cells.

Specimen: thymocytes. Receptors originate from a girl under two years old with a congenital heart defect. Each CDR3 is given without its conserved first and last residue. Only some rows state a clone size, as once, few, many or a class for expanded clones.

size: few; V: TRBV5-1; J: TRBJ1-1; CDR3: ASSLAMFQKNPHNTEAF
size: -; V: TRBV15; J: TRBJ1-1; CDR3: ATSVHEDSIEAF
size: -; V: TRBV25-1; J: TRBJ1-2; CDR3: ASSSQGSNYGYT
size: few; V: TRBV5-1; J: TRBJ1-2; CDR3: ASSSPGYGYT
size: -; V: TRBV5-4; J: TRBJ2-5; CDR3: ASSLDYQETQY
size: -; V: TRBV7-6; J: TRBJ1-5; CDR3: ASSLDPGENNQPQH
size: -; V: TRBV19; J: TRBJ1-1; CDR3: ATRQGLISFEAF
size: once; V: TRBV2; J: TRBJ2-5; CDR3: ASSGRDSGGHKETQY
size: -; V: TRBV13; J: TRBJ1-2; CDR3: ASTNKRTGQGYT
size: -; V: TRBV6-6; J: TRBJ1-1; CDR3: ASSQGDRGVKTEAF
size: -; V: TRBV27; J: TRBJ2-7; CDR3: ASSFLGDSYEQY
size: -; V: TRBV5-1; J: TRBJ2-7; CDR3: ASSGGGQGSSYEQY
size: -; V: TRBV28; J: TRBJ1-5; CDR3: ASIISGTDSNQPQH
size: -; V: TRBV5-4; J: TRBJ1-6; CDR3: ASSPDLQAFNSPLH
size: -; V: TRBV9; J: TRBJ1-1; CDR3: ASSVVRGSGEAF
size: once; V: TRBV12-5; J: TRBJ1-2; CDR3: ASGWTGQGRNYGYT
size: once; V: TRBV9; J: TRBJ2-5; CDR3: ASSDIAGIGRRLY
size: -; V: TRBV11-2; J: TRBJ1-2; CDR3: ASSTHRGINYGYT
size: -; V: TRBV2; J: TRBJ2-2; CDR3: ASSLWNTGELF
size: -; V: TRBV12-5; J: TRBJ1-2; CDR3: ASGFDGGGNGAGDIYGYT
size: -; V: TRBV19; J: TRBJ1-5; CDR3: ASTTPQGSNQPQH
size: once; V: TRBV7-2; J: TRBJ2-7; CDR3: ASSLGQDHYEQY
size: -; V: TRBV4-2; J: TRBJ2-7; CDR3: ASSQAGQGIYEQY
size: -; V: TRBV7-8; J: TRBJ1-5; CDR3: ASSSGQGTTNQPQH
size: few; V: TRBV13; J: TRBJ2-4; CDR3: ASSFWTGAAKNIQY
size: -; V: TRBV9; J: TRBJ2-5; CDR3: ASSRETSGEETQY
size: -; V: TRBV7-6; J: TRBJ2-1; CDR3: ASSLGRASIYNEQF
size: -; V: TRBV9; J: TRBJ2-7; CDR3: ASSPRTTKNEQY
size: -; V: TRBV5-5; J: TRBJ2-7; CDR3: ASSLYQEASYEQY
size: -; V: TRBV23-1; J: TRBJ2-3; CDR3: ASPSRAGGLQTDTQY
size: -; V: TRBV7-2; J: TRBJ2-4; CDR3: ASSLGGILAKNIQY
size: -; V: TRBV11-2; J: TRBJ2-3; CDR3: ASSLLAGKDTQY
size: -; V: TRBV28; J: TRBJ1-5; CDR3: ASSFTAGDAFNQPQH
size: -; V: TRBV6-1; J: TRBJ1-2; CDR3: ASSERGNYGYT
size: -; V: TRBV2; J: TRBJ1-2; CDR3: ASSGGVGPTLGGYT
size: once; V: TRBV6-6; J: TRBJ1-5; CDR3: ASTIQPYQPQH
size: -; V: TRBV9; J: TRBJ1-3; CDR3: ASSVKDSSGNTIY
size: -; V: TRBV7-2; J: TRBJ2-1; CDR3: ASSPGLAGESIPNEQF
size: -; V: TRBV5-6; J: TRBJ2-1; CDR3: ASSRSGQGGRSNEQF
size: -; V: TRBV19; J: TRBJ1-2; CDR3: ASNGLGGRRGYT
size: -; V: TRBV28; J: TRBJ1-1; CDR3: ASSSDRGQGDDEAF